This T cell receptor beta chain was identified in a study of CD8 T cells in ankylosing spondylitis. General observations from the study: Disease-linked clones were CD8+ and relatively rare in peripheral blood.

TCRdb reanalysed the 5' RACE reads using MiXCR and keeps one entry per CDR3 protein. The data show some 240,000 distinct CDR3 sequences, under 20% seen once. Note on this clonotype: The antigen is undetermined.

Per germline, CDR1 SEHNR and CDR2 FQNEAQ (reference sequence). The CDR3 extends over 12 amino acids. Trimming took off 6 bases at V and 1 base at J, with 6 bases between the two ends. The chain is built from TRBV7-9 and TRBJ1-1, with D uncertain. The sequence was obtained from a male donor with ankylosing spondylitis or in good health (not recorded which). The specimen was blood, either unsorted or a sorted T cell fraction (not recorded which). The CDR3 DNA reads TGTGCCAGCAGTTCGAAGAACACTGAAGCTTTCTTT. Translated: CASSSKNTEAFF.